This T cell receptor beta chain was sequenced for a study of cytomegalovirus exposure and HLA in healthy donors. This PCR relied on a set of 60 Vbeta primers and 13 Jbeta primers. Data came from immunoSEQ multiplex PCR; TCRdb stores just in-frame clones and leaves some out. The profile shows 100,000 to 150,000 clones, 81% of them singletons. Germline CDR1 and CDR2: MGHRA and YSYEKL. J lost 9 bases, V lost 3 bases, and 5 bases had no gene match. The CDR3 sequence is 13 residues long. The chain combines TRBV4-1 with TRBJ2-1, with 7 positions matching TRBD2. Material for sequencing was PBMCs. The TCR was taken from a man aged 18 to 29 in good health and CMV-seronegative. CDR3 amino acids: CASSHWGGVEQFF. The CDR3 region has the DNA TGCGCCAGCAGCCATTGGGGGGGAGTTGAGCAGTTCTTC.